The 14 T cell receptor beta chains below come from one sample, sequenced in a study of T cells in Graves' hyperthyroidism and ophthalmopathy. RNA transcripts gave rise to amplified TCR beta CDR3 regions. HTBI primers drove first-round RT-PCR of the TCR CDR3. MiXCR was run by TCRdb on the multiplex PCR reads, yielding one entry per CDR3 protein. Of 450,000 to 600,000 distinct CDR3 sequences in the sample, 15% to 20% were seen once. The sequenced material came from blood. The source is a man aged 35 to 55 with Graves' ophthalmopathy.

The chain joins TRBV6-1 to TRBJ1-3, with 7 bases aligning to TRBD1. V trimming: 5 bases; J trimming: 0 bases; junction bases outside the gene matches: 4. The length of the CDR3 is 15 residues. Germline-derived CDR1 and CDR2 are MNHNS and SASEGT. The CDR3 region is CASSKDRSSGNTIYF. CDR3 nucleotide sequence: TGTGCCAGCAGTAAGGACAGGAGCTCTGGAAACACCATATATTTT.

This clonotype was counted at least ten times. This chain connects TRBV2 to TRBJ2-2; the match to TRBD2 covers 8 bases. Germline CDR1 SNHLY, CDR2 FYNNEI. The CDR3 contains 14 residues. V was pared by 7 bases and J by 5 bases, with 6 bases of the junction left unmatched. The CDR3 bases are TGTGCCAGCACCGGGAGGGGGGGGACCGGGGAGCTGTTTTTT. Translation: CASTGRGGTGELFF.

A few counts support this clonotype. The rearrangement links TRBV7-2 to TRBJ2-3, with no clear D. This CDR3 has 16 residues. V was trimmed by 4 bases and J by 1 base, leaving 15 bases between them. In germline, CDR1 is SGHTA, CDR2 FQGNSA. CDR3 amino acids: CASSSGLSRGTDTQYF. The CDR3 coding sequence is TGTGCCAGCAGCTCCGGCCTCTCAAGGGGCACAGATACGCAGTATTTT.

The chain carries TRBV11-2 and TRBJ2-7; 10 bases fit TRBD2. Unmatched junction bases numbered 4, after V lost 1 base and J lost 1 base. Germline V gene lookup returns CDR1 SGHAT and CDR2 FQNNGV. The CDR3 has 16 residues. The CDR3 sequence is CASSLVVAGGSYEQYF. The CDR3 coding sequence is TGTGCCAGCAGCTTAGTGGTAGCGGGAGGATCCTACGAGCAGTACTTC.

This clonotype was detected ten times or more. The chain combines TRBV18 with TRBJ1-2, with 7 nucleotides matching TRBD1. V shed 3 bases, J shed 2 bases, and the junction held 3 bases outside the gene matches. There are 14 residues in the CDR3. Germline V CDR1 and CDR2: KGHSH, LQKENI. The CDR3 nucleotides are TGTGCCAGCTCACCGACAGGGACAAACTATGGCTACACCTTC. This translates into CASSPTGTNYGYTF.

This clonotype occurred a few times. The genes are TRBV7-8 and TRBJ1-2, with a tentative D call TRBD1 (6 bases). There are 13 residues in the CDR3. Germline V gene sequence: CDR1 SGHVS, CDR2 FQNEAQ. Trimming pared 7 bases from V and 6 bases from J, leaving 15 bases between. CDR3 sequence: CASTSGEIDGYTF. The CDR3 region has the DNA TGTGCCAGCACCTCAGGGGAGATCGATGGCTACACCTTC.

This chain connects TRBV18 to TRBJ1-5, with 7 bases lining up with TRBD1. The trim removed 3 bases at V and 2 bases at J, leaving 4 bases unmatched. Germline CDR1 reads KGHSH; CDR2 reads LQKENI. The CDR3 has 15 residues. CDR3 DNA sequence: TGTGCCAGCTCACCGGCCACAGGGGGCAATCAGCCCCAGCATTTT. This translates into CASSPATGGNQPQHF.

This chain joins TRBV20-1 and TRBJ2-7, with 9 bases lining up with TRBD1. This CDR3 is 16 amino acids long. V gave up 0 bases and J gave up 3 bases; unmatched junction bases: 9. Germline V gene data show CDR1 as DFQATT and CDR2 as SNEGSKA (reference sequence). CDR3 sequence: CSARDEGQGAGYEQYF. The CDR3 bases are TGCAGTGCTAGAGATGAGGGACAGGGAGCAGGCTACGAGCAGTACTTC.

As DNA, the CDR3 is TGTGCCAGCAGCTTAGTGCGGGAGGGGGGAGATACGCAGTATTTT. Translating gives CASSLVREGGDTQYF. The rearrangement links TRBV7-2 to TRBJ2-3, with 9 bases lining up with TRBD2. The germline V gene encodes CDR1 SGHTA and CDR2 FQGNSA. V shed 1 base and J 5 bases; nucleotides not matched to a gene: 4. The CDR3 is 15 amino acids.

The CDR3 sequence: CASSSQGAFSYEQYF. CDR3 nucleotides: TGCGCCAGCAGCTCACAGGGGGCGTTCTCCTACGAGCAGTACTTC. This chain uses TRBV5-1 with TRBJ2-7, with 9 positions matching TRBD1. V lost 3 bases and J lost 0; bases outside the gene matches: 4. In germline, CDR1 is SGHRS, CDR2 YFSETQ. CDR3 length equals 15 residues.

This clonotype was seen ten or more times. The rearrangement links TRBV5-1 to TRBJ1-1; D not certain. With 1 base removed from V and 6 bases from J, the gap between germline ends came to 16 bases. Germline CDR1 reads SGHRS; CDR2 reads YFSETQ. The CDR3 runs 15 residues. This CDR3 reads CASSLSPYGFAEAFF. The CDR3 nucleotides read TGCGCCAGCAGCTTGTCCCCCTATGGTTTCGCTGAAGCTTTCTTT.

V is TRBV12-3 or TRBV12-4 and J is TRBJ1-1; 9 bases agree with TRBD1. Trimming at V came to 3 bases and at J to 4 bases, leaving 3 bases not matched to a gene. The CDR3 runs 14 residues. CDR3 bases: TGTGCCAGCAGTTTTGGGACAGGGCTCACTGAAGCTTTCTTT. Residues: CASSFGTGLTEAFF.

This clonotype was seen more than once but under ten times. This chain uses TRBV5-1 with TRBJ2-2; 7 nucleotides align to TRBD1. The CDR3 covers 13 residues. Germline-derived CDR1 and CDR2 are SGHRS and YFSETQ. Germline trimming cut 4 bases from V and 7 bases from J; bases unmatched to any gene: 4. The CDR3 nucleotides are TGCGCCAGCAGCCCGGGACAGAGCGGGGAGCTGTTTTTT. Translated: CASSPGQSGELFF.

The chain recombines TRBV4-1 with TRBJ1-1, with D tentatively TRBD1 (6 bases). The CDR3 sequence is 14 residues long. With 0 bases removed from V and 4 bases from J, the gap between germline ends came to 9 bases. CDR1 and CDR2 (germline): MGHRA, YSYEKL. Here the CDR3 reads CASSQDPRGTEAFF. The CDR3 coding sequence is TGCGCCAGCAGCCAAGATCCCAGGGGCACTGAAGCTTTCTTT.